Following are 23 T cell receptor beta chains from one sample sequenced in a study of blood T cell repertoires in COVID-19. TCRdb's copy holds only in-frame clones and misses some; the assay was immunoSEQ multiplex PCR. The table includes 300,000 to 350,000 clones, 85% to 90% detected once. The sequencing sample was made of peripheral blood. The receptor source for this set is a woman between 45 and 60 years old with COVID-19, enrolled during active disease.

This clone came up a few times. This chain joins TRBV28 and TRBJ1-2; 9 nucleotides agree with TRBD1. The CDR3 totals 16 residues. The V segment lost 2 bases and the J segment 6 bases; nucleotides outside the gene matches: 10. Looked up from germline, CDR1 is MDHEN and CDR2 is SYDVKM. The CDR3 loop reads CASSLVGDRASDGYTF. CDR3 DNA: TGTGCCAGCAGTTTAGTTGGGGACAGGGCTTCTGATGGCTACACCTTC.

The chain links TRBV15 to TRBJ2-3; tentative D call: TRBD2 (6 bases). V shed 9 bases and J shed 5 bases, with 18 bases lying between them. CDR1 LNHNV and CDR2 YYDKDF come from the germline V gene (reference sequence). The CDR3 is 14 amino acids. Here the CDR3 reads CATKSRDFLDTQYF. The DNA of the CDR3 is TGTGCCACGAAATCTCGGGACTTCTTAGATACGCAGTATTTT.

The chain combines TRBV19 with TRBJ1-1; D is possibly TRBD1 (5 bases). CDR3 length: 13 residues. The germline gives CDR1 LNHDA, CDR2 SQIVND (reference sequence). Deletions cut 6 bases from V and 2 bases from J, with 10 bases between. The CDR3 is CASREGYNTEAFF. CDR3 DNA: TGTGCCAGTAGGGAGGGGTATAACACTGAAGCTTTCTTT.

V is TRBV19 and J is TRBJ2-3; D is possibly TRBD1 (6 bases). Trimming removed 7 bases from V and 2 bases from J, with 13 bases in between. CDR3 length: 14 residues. Looked up from germline, CDR1 is LNHDA and CDR2 is SQIVND (reference sequence). The DNA for the CDR3 is TGTGCCAGTACCCCCCAGGGGTTCACAGATACGCAGTATTTT. Its protein is CASTPQGFTDTQYF.

This clone has just one count. The chain combines TRBV4-2 with TRBJ2-7, with TRBD2 identical over 12 bases. Germline V gene lookup returns CDR1 LGHNA and CDR2 YNFKEQ. The CDR3 totals 15 residues. The junction had 8 bases not matched to a gene; V was cut back by 4 bases and J by 7 bases. This CDR3 reads CASSPLAGGPGEQYF. The CDR3 DNA follows: TGTGCCAGCAGCCCTCTAGCGGGAGGGCCGGGAGAGCAGTACTTC.

This chain joins TRBV28 and TRBJ2-2; D ambiguous. Per germline, CDR1 MDHEN and CDR2 SYDVKM. Between the trimmed V and J ends, which lost 8 bases and 1 base, there was a span of 8 bases. The CDR3 has 13 amino acids. Here the CDR3 reads CASLWRNTGELFF. The CDR3 coding sequence is TGTGCCAGCTTGTGGAGGAACACCGGGGAGCTGTTTTTT.

V is TRBV20-1 and J is TRBJ1-3, with D uncertain. Per germline, CDR1 DFQATT and CDR2 SNEGSKA (reference sequence). V gave up 3 bases and J gave up 2 bases, with 11 bases separating them. CDR3 length: 14 residues. CDR3 amino acids: CSASEPGPGNTIYF. The CDR3 DNA reads TGCAGTGCTAGTGAGCCTGGCCCTGGAAACACCATATATTTT.

The rearrangement joins TRBV5-4 to TRBJ2-3, with D maybe TRBD2 (5 bases). The CDR3 extends over 16 amino acids. Trimming cost V 0 bases and J 1 base, with 12 bases left between them. Germline V gene data show CDR1 as SGHNT and CDR2 as YYREEE (reference sequence). In DNA form, the CDR3 reads TGTGCCAGCAGCTTGGGGAGGTTCGGCCGCACAGATACGCAGTATTTT. Protein product: CASSLGRFGRTDTQYF.

In DNA, the CDR3 is TGTGCCTGGAGTGTGGGAGGGAGGAGACAAGAGACCCAGTACTTC. As protein: CAWSVGGRRQETQYF. The chain is built from TRBV30 and TRBJ2-5; 7 positions agree with TRBD2. With 0 bases clipped from V and 2 bases from J, the junction kept 6 bases outside the gene matches. This CDR3 comprises 15 residues. Germline V gene sequence: CDR1 GTSNPN, CDR2 SVGIG (reference sequence).

As DNA, the CDR3 is TGTGCCGTCCTAGCGGACTACTCCTACGAGCAGTACTTC. This translates into CAVLADYSYEQYF. The V call is TRBV6-5, the J call TRBJ2-7; TRBD2 matches at 7 bases. The junction had 7 bases not matched to a gene; V was cut back by 11 bases and J by 0 bases. CDR1 and CDR2 (germline): MNHEY, SVGAGI. This CDR3 comprises 13 residues.

The chain uses TRBV12-3 or TRBV12-4 and TRBJ1-5; D unclear. This CDR3 region has 13 residues. V shed 3 bases and J shed 2 bases, with 5 bases lying between them. For the CDR3, the DNA is TGTGCCAGCAGTTTCGGGGGCAATCAGCCCCAGCATTTT. Translated: CASSFGGNQPQHF.

The V and J genes are TRBV7-9 and TRBJ2-3; 10 bases map to TRBD2. Trimming cost V 4 bases and J 6 bases; bases outside gene matches: 10. The CDR3 extends over 16 amino acids. Germline CDR1 reads SEHNR; CDR2 reads FQNEAQ (reference sequence). The CDR3, as DNA: TGTGCCAGCAGCTCCCTAGCGGGAGTCCGATCGGATACGCAGTATTTT. Translated: CASSSLAGVRSDTQYF. The variable domain in full, completed from reference TRBV7-9 and TRBJ2-3, reads DTGVSQNPRHKITKRGQNVTFRCDPISEHNRLYWYRQTLGQGPEFLTYFQNEAQLEKSRLLSDRFSAERPKGSFSTLEIQRTEQGDSAMYLCASSSLAGVRSDTQYFGPGTRLTVL.

V gene TRBV5-5 combines with J gene TRBJ1-1, with TRBD1 as a possible D gene (5 bases). V lost 5 bases, J lost 5 bases, and 22 bases lay in between. The germline gives CDR1 SGHKS, CDR2 YYEKEE (reference sequence). The CDR3 loop spans 16 amino acids. The CDR3 DNA reads TGTGCCAGCAGTTTACCACCCACCAGGGTGGGGACTGAAGCTTTCTTT. This codes for CASSLPPTRVGTEAFF. Full variable domain (remainder filled in from reference TRBV5-5 and TRBJ1-1): DAGVTQSPTHLIKTRGQQVTLRCSPISGHKSVSWYQQVLGQGPQFIFQYYEKEERGRGNFPDRFSARQFPNYSSELNVNALLLGDSALYLCASSLPPTRVGTEAFFGQGTRLTVV.

The genes are TRBV5-6 and TRBJ1-5; possibly TRBD1 for D (5 bases). V was shortened by 4 bases and J by 4 bases, with 12 bases between the two germline ends. This CDR3 region has 14 residues. The germline V gene has CDR1 SGHDT and CDR2 YYEEEE. The CDR3 DNA reads TGTGCCAGCAGCCGACGACAGATTAATCAGCCCCAGCATTTT. It encodes CASSRRQINQPQHF.

The genes are TRBV7-6 and TRBJ1-2; D is possibly TRBD1 (5 bases). CDR1 and CDR2 (germline): SGHVS, FNYEAQ. V shed 6 bases and J shed 3 bases, with 23 bases lying between them. The CDR3 extends over 17 amino acids. The CDR3 spells CASSSKTAGGKDYGYTF. The CDR3, as DNA: TGTGCCAGCAGTTCTAAGACCGCGGGGGGTAAGGACTATGGCTACACCTTC.

The rearrangement joins TRBV18 to TRBJ1-6; 8 bases agree with TRBD1. Germline values: CDR1 KGHSH, CDR2 LQKENI. V gave up 0 bases and J gave up 14 bases; unmatched junction bases: 12. This CDR3 is 16 amino acids long. For the CDR3, the DNA is TGTGCCAGCTCACCACCGGCAACAGGGGGGTTATCTGCCCTCCACTTT. This encodes CASSPPATGGLSALHF.

This chain joins TRBV3-1 (or the pseudogene TRBV3-2) and TRBJ2-7; D unclear. Germline CDR1 and CDR2: LGHDT and YNNKEL (reference sequence). Trimming shortened V by 1 base and J by 5 bases, and 18 bases separated the two germline ends. This CDR3 has 16 residues. The CDR3 sequence: CASSQGTSGSVHEQYF. CDR3 in DNA: TGTGCCAGCAGCCAAGGTACGTCAGGAAGTGTCCACGAGCAGTACTTC.

J is TRBJ2-3 and V is TRBV7-2, with 9 bases lining up with TRBD2. With 4 bases clipped from V and 3 bases from J, the junction kept 8 bases outside the gene matches. Germline values: CDR1 SGHTA, CDR2 FQGNSA. The CDR3 is 16 amino acids. For the CDR3, the DNA is TGTGCCAGCAGCTCCTTTAGCGGGAGTGGGACAGATACGCAGTATTTT. Amino acid sequence: CASSSFSGSGTDTQYF. The complete variable domain, with remaining parts taken from reference TRBV7-2 and TRBJ2-3, reads GAGVSQSPSNKVTEKGKDVELRCDPISGHTALYWYRQSLGQGLEFLIYFQGNSAPDKSGLPSDRFSAERTGGSVSTLTIQRTQQEDSAVYLCASSSFSGSGTDTQYFGPGTRLTVL.

This chain links TRBV11-3 with TRBJ2-7, with TRBD2 matching over 7 bases. This CDR3 spans 11 amino acids. CDR1 is SGHNT and CDR2 is YENEEA in the germline V gene. Unmatched junction bases numbered 2, after V lost 6 bases and J lost 6 bases. CDR3 in amino acids: CASSSSGEQYF. DNA for the CDR3: TGTGCCAGCAGTTCTAGCGGCGAGCAGTACTTC.

V and J are TRBV7-2 and TRBJ2-1; TRBD2 aligns across 11 bases. V was clipped by 8 bases and J by 5 bases; unmatched bases: 11. The CDR3 length is 16 residues. Germline-derived CDR1 and CDR2 are SGHTA and FQGNSA. CDR3 protein: CASPMLAGGPDNEQFF. The DNA for the CDR3 is TGTGCCAGCCCAATGCTAGCGGGAGGCCCAGACAATGAGCAGTTCTTC.

The chain combines TRBV24-1 with TRBJ2-3, with 7 bases aligning to TRBD2. CDR3 length equals 14 residues. Germline V gene lookup returns CDR1 KGHDR and CDR2 SFDVKD. J gave up 0 bases and V 11 bases, and 7 bases lay outside the gene matches. The CDR3 DNA is TGTGCCAGCGCTAGCGGATGGAGCACAGATACGCAGTATTTT. Translating gives CASASGWSTDTQYF.

CDR3 amino acids: CSASPPSGSHEQYF. The CDR3 region has the DNA TGCAGTGCTAGTCCCCCTAGCGGGAGCCACGAGCAGTACTTC. The gene calls are TRBV20-1 and TRBJ2-7; 10 nucleotides align to TRBD2. After removal of 3 bases from V and 5 bases from J, the junction contained 7 bases not matched to a gene. There are 14 residues in the CDR3. Germline V lookup: CDR1 DFQATT, CDR2 SNEGSKA (reference sequence).

This clone was counted only a few times. The chain combines TRBV14 with TRBJ1-1; D gene unclear. The CDR3 is made up of 13 amino acids. The ends were cut back, 4 bases at V and 4 bases at J, with 10 bases in the middle. Germline V gene lookup returns CDR1 SGHDN and CDR2 FVKESK. The DNA of the CDR3 is TGTGCCAGCAGCCTATTGATCAGCACTGAAGCTTTCTTT. Residues: CASSLLISTEAFF.